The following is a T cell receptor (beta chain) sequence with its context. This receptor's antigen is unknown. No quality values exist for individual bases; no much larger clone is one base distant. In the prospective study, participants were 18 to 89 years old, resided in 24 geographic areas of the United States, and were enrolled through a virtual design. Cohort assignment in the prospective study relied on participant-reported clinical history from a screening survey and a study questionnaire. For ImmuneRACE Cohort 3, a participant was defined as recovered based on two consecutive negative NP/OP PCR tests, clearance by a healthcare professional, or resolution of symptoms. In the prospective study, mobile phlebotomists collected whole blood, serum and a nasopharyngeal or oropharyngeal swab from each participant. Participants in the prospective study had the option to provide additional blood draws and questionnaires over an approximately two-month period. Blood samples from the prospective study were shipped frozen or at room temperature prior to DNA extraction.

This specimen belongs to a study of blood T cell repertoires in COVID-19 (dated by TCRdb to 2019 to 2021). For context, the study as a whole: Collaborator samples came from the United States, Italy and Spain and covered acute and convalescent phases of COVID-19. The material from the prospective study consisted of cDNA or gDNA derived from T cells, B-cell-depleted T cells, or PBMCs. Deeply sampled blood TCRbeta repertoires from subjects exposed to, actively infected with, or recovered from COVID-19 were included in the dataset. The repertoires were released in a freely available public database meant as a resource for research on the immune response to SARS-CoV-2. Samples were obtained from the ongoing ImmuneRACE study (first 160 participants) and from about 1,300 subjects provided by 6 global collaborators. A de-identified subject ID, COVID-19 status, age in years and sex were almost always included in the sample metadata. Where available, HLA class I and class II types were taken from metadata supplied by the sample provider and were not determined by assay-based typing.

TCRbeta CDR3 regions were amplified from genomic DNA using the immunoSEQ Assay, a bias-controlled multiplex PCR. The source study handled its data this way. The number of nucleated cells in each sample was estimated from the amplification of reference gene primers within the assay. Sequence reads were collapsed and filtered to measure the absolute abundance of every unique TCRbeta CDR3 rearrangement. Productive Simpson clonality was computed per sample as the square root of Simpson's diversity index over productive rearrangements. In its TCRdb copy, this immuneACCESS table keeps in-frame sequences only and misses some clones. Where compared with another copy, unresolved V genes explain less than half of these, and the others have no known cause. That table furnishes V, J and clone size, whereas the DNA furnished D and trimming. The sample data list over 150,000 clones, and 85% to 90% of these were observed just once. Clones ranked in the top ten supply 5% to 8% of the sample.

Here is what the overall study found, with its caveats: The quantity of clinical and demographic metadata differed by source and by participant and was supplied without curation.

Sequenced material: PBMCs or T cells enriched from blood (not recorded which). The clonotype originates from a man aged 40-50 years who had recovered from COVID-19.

The CDR3 corresponds to CASSLEAAYGYTF. The DNA is as follows: TGTGCCAGCAGTTTAGAGGCAGCCTATGGCTACACCTTC. Recombination joined TRBV28 with TRBJ1-2, with the D gene call left open. Including cysteine and phenylalanine, the CDR3 has 13 amino acids. The entry retains the CDR3 DNA only, 39 bases that are in frame from base 1. Sequences MDHEN (CDR1) and SYDVKM (CDR2) are obtained from the germline V gene. Trimming takes 2 bases from V and 4 bases from J, and the germline ends sit 8 bases apart.